The rows below give T cell receptor beta chains drawn from one sample of a study of T cells in Graves' hyperthyroidism and ophthalmopathy. From the multiplex PCR reads, TCRdb called clonotypes with MiXCR, one entry per CDR3 protein. The repertoire holds 550,000 to 800,000 distinct CDR3 sequences, with 17% as singletons. Sample: blood. These receptors were collected from a man aged 50 to 60 with Graves' hyperthyroidism. CDR3s include the opening cysteine and the closing phenylalanine or tryptophan. The D gene is left open where the match is weak. Not every row has a clone size; where given, it reads once, few, many or a size class.

V,size,D,J,CDR3,DNA
TRBV6-1,many,.,TRBJ2-5,CASSEDSGTQYF,TGTGCCAGCAGTGAAGATAGTGGGACCCAGTACTTC
TRBV28,many,TRBD1,TRBJ2-5,CASSLIWGQGRLTETQYF,TGTGCCAGCAGTTTAATTTGGGGACAGGGGAGGTTGACAGAGACCCAGTACTTC
TRBV19,.,.,TRBJ1-5,CASSRIGASNQPQHF,TGTGCCAGTAGTCGTATCGGAGCTAGCAATCAGCCCCAGCATTTT
TRBV7-2,many,TRBD1,TRBJ2-7,CASSPSRDRGRASYEQYF,TGTGCCAGCAGCCCCTCCCGGGACAGGGGGAGGGCAAGCTACGAGCAGTACTTC
TRBV7-2,few,.,TRBJ2-2,CASSLNFLNTGELFF,TGTGCCAGCAGCTTAAACTTCCTGAACACCGGGGAGCTGTTTTTT
TRBV5-1,once,TRBD1,TRBJ1-4,CASSQGAPNEKLFF,TGCGCCAGCAGCCAGGGGGCTCCTAATGAAAAACTGTTTTTT
TRBV27,.,.,TRBJ2-4,CASSGELAKNIQYF,TGTGCCAGCAGTGGGGAATTAGCCAAAAACATTCAGTACTTC
TRBV15,many,.,TRBJ1-1,CATSRDRLNTEAFF,TGTGCCACCAGCAGAGACAGGCTGAACACTGAAGCTTTCTTT
TRBV5-6,many,.,TRBJ2-7,CASMGTGSSYEQYF,TGTGCCAGCATGGGAACAGGGAGCTCCTACGAGCAGTACTTC
TRBV5-1,.,.,TRBJ2-2,CASSLTQGYTGELFF,TGCGCCAGCAGCTTGACGCAGGGGTACACCGGGGAGCTGTTTTTT
TRBV2,many,.,TRBJ2-1,CASVARENYNEQFF,TGTGCCAGCGTTGCGCGGGAAAACTACAATGAGCAGTTCTTC
TRBV11-1,many,.,TRBJ1-6,CASSPRTDYNSPLHF,TGTGCCAGCAGCCCTCGGACGGATTATAATTCACCCCTCCACTTT
TRBV12-3/TRBV12-4,many,.,TRBJ2-1,CASSLGRPSSYNEQFF,TGTGCCAGCAGTTTGGGGAGGCCGAGCTCCTACAATGAGCAGTTCTTC
TRBV12-3/TRBV12-4,.,.,TRBJ2-6,CASREQGNYGANVLTF,TGTGCCAGCAGAGAACAGGGTAACTATGGGGCCAACGTCCTGACTTTC
TRBV20-1,.,TRBD1,TRBJ1-1,CSATTGGKGTEAFF,TGCAGTGCTACCACAGGGGGAAAGGGCACTGAAGCTTTCTTT
TRBV7-2,.,TRBD1,TRBJ1-2,CASSLQGADYGYTF,TGTGCCAGCAGCTTACAGGGGGCTGACTATGGCTACACCTTC
TRBV5-8,.,TRBD2,TRBJ2-1,CASSSRWGTSGRSPNEQFF,TGTGCCAGCAGCTCTAGGTGGGGAACTAGCGGGAGGTCCCCCAATGAGCAGTTCTTC
TRBV18,few,.,TRBJ2-1,CASSPEGEQFF,TGTGCCAGCTCACCTGAAGGTGAGCAGTTCTTC
TRBV6-2/TRBV6-3,.,.,TRBJ2-1,CALGQRQSEQFF,TGTGCCCTTGGACAGCGCCAGAGTGAGCAGTTCTTC
TRBV5-5,many,TRBD2,TRBJ2-7,CAGGLAGGRATYEQYF,TGTGCCGGAGGACTAGCGGGAGGGAGAGCGACCTACGAGCAGTACTTC
TRBV30,many,.,TRBJ2-7,CAWSVPPMYEQYF,TGTGCCTGGAGTGTACCACCGATGTACGAGCAGTACTTC
TRBV6-1,few,TRBD1,TRBJ1-5,CASSEAPGGIQPQHF,TGTGCCAGCAGTGAAGCGCCAGGGGGGATTCAGCCCCAGCATTTT
TRBV15,many,.,TRBJ2-2,CATSRGLNTGELFF,TGTGCCACCAGCAGAGGACTGAACACCGGGGAGCTGTTTTTT
TRBV10-3,many,.,TRBJ2-3,CAISGYINTDTQYF,TGTGCCATCAGCGGGTACATAAACACAGATACGCAGTATTTT
TRBV6-1,many,.,TRBJ2-1,CASSEEVGGQFF,TGTGCCAGCAGTGAAGAGGTAGGAGGGCAGTTCTTC